Sequencing of this T cell receptor beta chain was carried out in a study of early T cells in non-severe SARS-CoV-2 infection. About the research overall: Chains from this unsorted whole-blood bulk RNA could not be paired.

In its sample, this clonotype was seen many times. What it recognizes is unknown. Individual cDNA molecules each received unique molecular identifiers attached to them. TCRdb re-analysed the 5' RACE reads in MiXCR, keeping a single row per CDR3 protein. The sample holds 63,000 or so distinct CDR3 sequences, about 11% seen once. Study-level results: Private and CD4 specificities were missed by VDJdb matching, skewed to anti-spike CD8.

CDR1 and CDR2 from the germline V gene are LNHDA and SQIVND (reference sequence). V lost 7 bases and J 14 bases, leaving 20 bases between the germline ends. This CDR3 is built from 13 residues. The chain employs TRBV19 and TRBJ1-4; D call uncertain. This clonotype was obtained from an adult who was a healthcare worker with PCR-confirmed SARS-CoV-2 infection or an uninfected control (not recorded which). The sample consisted of whole blood. The CDR3: CASTSVRREALFF. The CDR3 nucleotides read TGTGCCAGTACCTCGGTGCGGCGGGAAGCGCTGTTTTTT.